The present TCR beta chain was sequenced within a study of CD8 T cells in ankylosing spondylitis. The study, taken as a whole, reports: In the blood and synovial fluid of reactive arthritis, some motif variants had been previously reported. Researchers report that disease-linked clones proved CD8+ and relatively rare in peripheral blood. Significant enrichment of disease-linked clones was reported in matched ankylosing spondylitis synovial fluid. For ankylosing spondylitis blood, a TCR beta motif of roughly 8 highly homologous variants appeared characteristic.

Germline loops: CDR1 MNHNS, CDR2 SASEGT. Unmatched junction bases numbered 6, after V lost 5 bases and J lost 0 bases. The CDR3 is 15 residues long. Scientists made TCR beta libraries using quantitative 5'-RACE with molecular barcodes. TCRdb reprocessed the 5' RACE reads with MiXCR, giving one entry per CDR3 protein. The table has around 390,000 distinct CDR3 sequences, 20% to 25% seen once. Notes on this clonotype: Its antigen is still unknown.

This receptor was identified in a male donor with ankylosing spondylitis. The sequencing sample was made of blood, either unsorted or a sorted T cell fraction (not recorded which). This sequence joins TRBV6-1 and TRBJ2-7; 8 bases fit TRBD2. The CDR3 region is CASSRAGEISYEQYF. The CDR3, as DNA: TGTGCCAGCAGTAGAGCGGGAGAGATCTCCTACGAGCAGTACTTC.